This T cell receptor (beta chain) came from a study of CD8 T cells in Susac syndrome. Study conclusions and caveats: The study recognized that its TCR sequencing and HLA analysis covered a relatively small number of individuals.

Each multiple sclerosis control was a treatment-naive patient with relapsing-remitting disease that was either stable or active. To note about this clonotype: Antigen specificity is unknown.

After removal of 0 bases from V and 4 bases from J, the junction contained 3 bases not matched to a gene. The CDR3 runs to 15 residues. Germline CDR1 is MGHRA and CDR2 is YSYEKL. With random hexamers, reverse transcription was performed on roughly 0.45 to 1 ug of RNA. Amplification of TCR beta CDR3 used immunoSEQ multiplex PCR across 54 Vbeta and 13 Jbeta. TCRdb re-derived calls from the immunoSEQ multiplex PCR reads in MiXCR, one entry per CDR3 protein. In the table there are roughly 140,000 distinct CDR3 sequences, about 95% of which are singletons. The sample taken for sequencing was CD8+ T cells from PBMCs. The chain employs TRBV4-1 and TRBJ2-1; 7 nucleotides align to TRBD2. The TCR sequence derives from a human donor with multiple sclerosis. CDR3 bases: TGCGCCAGCAGCCAAGAGGGTAGCGGGTACAATGAGCAGTTCTTC. This gives the protein CASSQEGSGYNEQFF.